This T cell receptor (beta chain) was documented in a study of blood T cell repertoires in COVID-19. About the research overall: The United States, Italy and Spain supplied acute and convalescent COVID-19 samples. Sources were T cells, B-cell-depleted T cells, or PBMCs; the material itself was cDNA or gDNA.

Trimming took off 0 bases at V and 2 bases at J, with 10 bases between the two ends. This CDR3 is built from 15 residues. Germline V lookup: CDR1 SGHVS, CDR2 FQNEAQ. Profiled with immunoSEQ multiplex PCR; TCRdb holds only in-frame clones, not every one. The data show a few hundred thousand clones, approximately 86% seen once. Sequenced material: peripheral blood. The receptor's source is a woman in her fifties or sixties with active or convalescent COVID-19. V and J are TRBV7-8 and TRBJ2-5, with D perhaps TRBD2 (6 bases). The CDR3 spells CASSLAPRGQETQYF. The CDR3, as DNA: TGTGCCAGCAGCTTAGCCCCGCGGGGTCAAGAGACCCAGTACTTC.